This T cell receptor beta chain originates from a study of regulatory T cells in long-lasting Graves disease. Study-wide points: Favored usage of TRBV28, TRBJ1-2 and TRBJ2-5 was recorded in persistent disease.

This clonotype was counted between two and nine times. The target antigen is unknown. Time point indicated: persistent/refractory GD, antithyroid drugs over 5 years with positive TRAb. Making the TCR library involved RNA that had been extracted from PBMCs. For TCR beta, libraries came from iRepertoire HTBI primers and Arm-PCR of CDR3 regions. Per the original methods: Samples revealed 62 TRBV and about 15 TRBJ segments. TCRdb called the multiplex PCR reads again in MiXCR, with one record for every CDR3 protein. It is TCRdb's table, rather than the study itself, that gives the V and J calls and clone size. In the table there are roughly 430,000 distinct CDR3 sequences, 20% to 25% of which are singletons. Germline V gene sequence: CDR1 MNHEY, CDR2 SVGEGT. This CDR3 is 13 amino acids long. Trimming shortened V by 5 bases and J by 5 bases, and 13 bases separated the two germline ends.

The origin of this receptor is a female donor with Graves disease. Sequenced material: peripheral blood mononuclear cells (PBMCs), taken when the disease was refractory, from a patient treated with antithyroid drugs. The rearrangement links TRBV6-2 or TRBV6-3 to TRBJ2-7, with D tentatively TRBD1 (6 bases). Here the CDR3 reads CASSGTPRDEQYF. The CDR3 nucleotides are TGTGCCAGCAGTGGGACACCTCGGGACGAGCAGTACTTC.